This entry lists 27 T cell receptor beta chains sequenced from one sample in a study of Ad26.COV2.S vaccination and SARS-CoV-2 variants. Clones were read by immunoSEQ multiplex PCR, and TCRdb kept only the in-frame ones, dropping some. This table has hundreds of thousands of clones, 89% appearing once. Described treatment: roughly 20 received Ad26.COV2.S at low or high dose, single or two shots; 5 received placebo; per-sample allocation not given. Sampling happened 63 days after the first vaccine or placebo injection. Sequences were derived from peripheral blood, sampled in a trial of Ad26.COV2.S vaccine versus placebo. The source of these receptors is a person aged 18-60 years who received the Ad26.COV2.S COVID-19 vaccine or a placebo.

The rearrangement links TRBV4-3 to TRBJ1-2; weak D call: TRBD1 (6 bases). The CDR3 covers 15 residues. In germline, CDR1 is LGHNA, CDR2 YSLEER. Between the trimmed V and J ends, which lost 0 bases and 8 bases, there was a span of 16 bases. This chain's CDR3 is CASSQDRAGVSGYTF. The CDR3 DNA is TGCGCCAGCAGCCAAGATAGGGCAGGGGTGAGCGGCTACACCTTC.

V is TRBV29-1 and J is TRBJ1-1; no firm D call. CDR1 and CDR2 (germline): SQVTM, ANQGSEA. The CDR3 consists of 13 residues. Trimming stripped 5 bases from V and 2 bases from J, with 12 bases between. For the CDR3, the DNA is TGCAGCGTTTCGTTTGGGCGTAACACTGAAGCTTTCTTT. It encodes CSVSFGRNTEAFF.

The rearrangement joins TRBV7-3 to TRBJ2-1; D could derive from TRBD1 or TRBD2 (5 bases each). V lost 2 bases, J lost 10 bases, and 12 bases lay in between. Germline V gene data show CDR1 as SGHTA and CDR2 as FQGTGA. The CDR3 extends over 13 amino acids. The CDR3 DNA reads TGTGCCAGCAGCTTAGGGGACGGCAGGGAGCAGTTCTTC. Protein: CASSLGDGREQFF.

Only one count was recorded for this clone. This sequence joins TRBV18 and TRBJ1-1, with no clear D. This CDR3 contains 13 residues. The germline V gene has CDR1 KGHSH and CDR2 LQKENI. Trimming shortened V by 3 bases and J by 1 base, and 6 bases separated the two germline ends. CDR3 sequence reads: CASSPNKNTEAFF. CDR3 sequence (DNA): TGTGCCAGCTCACCGAACAAGAACACTGAAGCTTTCTTT.

The chain recombines TRBV11-2 with TRBJ2-7; D is possibly TRBD2 (5 bases). Trimming stripped 5 bases from V and 7 bases from J, with 15 bases between. The CDR3 is 13 residues long. From germline, CDR1 is SGHAT and CDR2 FQNNGV. The CDR3 coding sequence is TGTGCCAGCAGCACCACCCCGGGCGGGGAGCAGTACTTC. Translation gives CASSTTPGGEQYF. Combining the CDR3 with reference TRBV11-2 and TRBJ2-7 gives the whole variable domain EAGVAQSPRYKIIEKRQSVAFWCNPISGHATLYWYQQILGQGPKLLIQFQNNGVVDDSQLPKDRFSAERLKGVDSTLKIQPAKLEDSAVYLCASSTTPGGEQYFGPGTRLTVT.

The chain carries TRBV11-2 and TRBJ2-7, with D perhaps TRBD2 (5 bases). Germline CDR1 SGHAT, CDR2 FQNNGV. The V and J ends lost 4 bases and 5 bases respectively, with 12 bases between them. The CDR3 consists of 13 residues. CDR3 protein: CASSSPGSHEQYF. Written as DNA, the CDR3 is TGTGCCAGCAGCTCCCCGGGGTCCCACGAGCAGTACTTC.

The chain recombines TRBV2 with TRBJ1-2; TRBD1 matches 11 bases. Germline CDR1 reads SNHLY; CDR2 reads FYNNEI. The ends lost 4 bases at V and 7 bases at J; junction bases unmatched: 8. The CDR3 spans 15 residues. CDR3 region: CASSGDWTGGIGYTF. The CDR3 DNA reads TGTGCCAGCAGTGGGGACTGGACAGGGGGCATTGGCTACACCTTC.

V is TRBV6-5 and J is TRBJ2-7, with D perhaps given as TRBD1 or TRBD2 (6 bases each). Germline assignment: CDR1 MNHEY and CDR2 SVGAGI. The V end lost 4 bases, the J end lost 6 bases, and 10 bases lay between the germline ends. The CDR3 consists of 12 residues. Written as DNA, the CDR3 is TGTGCCAGCAGTTTTCGGGGGCTCGAGCAGTACTTC. Amino acids: CASSFRGLEQYF.

The chain has TRBV6-2 or TRBV6-3 and TRBJ2-2; 7 positions match TRBD2. The V and J ends lost 4 bases and 2 bases, in that order; junction bases with no gene match: 10. CDR1 and CDR2 (germline): MNHEY, SVGEGT. CDR3 length: 17 amino acids. In nucleotides, the CDR3 is TGTGCCAGCAGTTCCGCGGGGGTACTCCTTAACACCGGGGAGCTGTTTTTT. Its protein product is CASSSAGVLLNTGELFF.

CDR3 sequence: CASSQEWRDGIDTQYF. Written as DNA, the CDR3 is TGTGCCAGCAGCCAAGAATGGCGGGATGGAATAGATACGCAGTATTTT. The J gene is TRBJ2-3, the V gene TRBV3-1 (or the pseudogene TRBV3-2); TRBD2 is a possible D gene (6 bases). Trimming pared 0 bases from V and 5 bases from J, leaving 15 bases between. Germline loops: CDR1 LGHDT, CDR2 YNNKEL (reference sequence). This CDR3 comprises 16 residues.

The chain links TRBV10-3 to TRBJ2-7; 8 positions agree with TRBD2. Germline lookup yields CDR1 ENHRY and CDR2 SYGVKD. CDR3 length: 15 residues. Germline trimming cut 0 bases from V and 1 base from J; bases unmatched to any gene: 2. CDR3 protein: CAISESVAGSYEQYF. CDR3 nucleotide sequence: TGTGCCATCAGTGAGTCGGTAGCGGGGTCCTACGAGCAGTACTTC.

The V and J genes are TRBV7-2 and TRBJ2-1; no reliable D call. Germline loops: CDR1 SGHTA, CDR2 FQGNSA. The CDR3 extends over 12 amino acids. Trimming took off 0 bases at V and 8 bases at J, with 5 bases between the two ends. The CDR3 loop is CASSLAVYEQFF. The CDR3 DNA is TGTGCCAGCAGCTTAGCTGTCTATGAGCAGTTCTTC. Drawing the rest from reference TRBV7-2 and TRBJ2-1, the complete variable domain is GAGVSQSPSNKVTEKGKDVELRCDPISGHTALYWYRQSLGQGLEFLIYFQGNSAPDKSGLPSDRFSAERTGGSVSTLTIQRTQQEDSAVYLCASSLAVYEQFFGPGTRLTVL.

This clone is a singleton in its sample. The chain links TRBV12-3 or TRBV12-4 to TRBJ2-3; D uncertain. V gave up 3 bases and J gave up 2 bases, with 3 bases separating them. CDR3 size: 12 residues. CDR3 sequence (DNA): TGTGCCAGCAGTTTTTACACAGATACGCAGTATTTT. Translation: CASSFYTDTQYF.

The chain employs TRBV5-8 and TRBJ1-5; 10 positions match TRBD1. Trimming at V came to 4 bases and at J to 4 bases, leaving 8 bases not matched to a gene. Germline V lookup: CDR1 SGHTS, CDR2 YDEGEE. The CDR3 sequence is 16 residues long. The DNA for the CDR3 is TGTGCCAGCAGCCTTCTAGGACAGGGGGGAAATCAGCCCCAGCATTTT. Its protein is CASSLLGQGGNQPQHF.

The genes are TRBV7-7 and TRBJ1-3; no firm D call. The CDR3 has 15 residues. From germline, CDR1 is SSHAT and CDR2 FNYEAQ (reference sequence). The V and J ends lost 4 bases and 0 bases respectively, with 10 bases between them. The DNA for the CDR3 is TGTGCCAGCAGCTGGCAAAGACGCTCTGGAAACACCATATATTTT. It codes for CASSWQRRSGNTIYF.

The chain links TRBV6-2 or TRBV6-3 to TRBJ2-3; D may be TRBD1 or TRBD2 (5 bases each). Germline V gene lookup returns CDR1 MNHEY and CDR2 SVGEGT. V was pared by 5 bases and J by 3 bases, with 21 bases between. The CDR3 has 17 residues. The CDR3 is CASSALGRTLGTDTQYF. For the CDR3, the DNA is TGTGCCAGCAGTGCCCTGGGACGGACCCTGGGGACAGATACGCAGTATTTT.

The J gene is TRBJ1-6, the V gene TRBV11-3, with TRBD1 as a possible D gene (5 bases). This CDR3 comprises 14 residues. Per the germline V gene, CDR1 is SGHNT and CDR2 is YENEEA. Trimming left V 5 bases short and J 11 bases short, with 16 bases between. CDR3 DNA: TGTGCCAGCAGCCTCGGGGGGTACGGCGCACCCCTCCACTTT. Translation gives CASSLGGYGAPLHF.

This clone was found a few times. The chain has TRBV9 and TRBJ1-3; weak D call: TRBD1 (5 bases). V was clipped by 0 bases and J by 3 bases, with 10 bases between them. Germline loops: CDR1 SGDLS, CDR2 YYNGEE. The CDR3 loop spans 15 amino acids. The CDR3 here is CASSVDSGSGNTIYF. The CDR3 DNA sequence: TGTGCCAGCAGCGTAGACTCAGGGAGTGGAAACACCATATATTTT.

V usage is TRBV30 and J usage is TRBJ2-1; 10 bases line up with TRBD2. Germline values: CDR1 GTSNPN, CDR2 SVGIG (reference sequence). The ends lost 5 bases at V and 8 bases at J; junction bases unmatched: 21. The CDR3 runs 18 residues. Here the CDR3 DNA reads TGTGCCTGGTGGGGGGGGACTAGCGTGCCTTACACCGGGTATGAGCAGTTCTTC. Protein sequence: CAWWGGTSVPYTGYEQFF.

The chain couples TRBV9 to TRBJ1-1; D is perhaps TRBD1 (5 bases). From germline, CDR1 is SGDLS and CDR2 YYNGEE. The CDR3 extends over 12 amino acids. V gave up 6 bases and J gave up 6 bases, with 12 bases separating them. The CDR3 coding sequence is TGTGCCAGCAAAAGGGAGGGGTCTGAAGCTTTCTTT. Translated, it gives CASKREGSEAFF.

V gene TRBV29-1 combines with J gene TRBJ2-5; TRBD1 is a possible D gene (6 bases). Trimming shortened V by 5 bases and J by 1 base, and 11 bases separated the two germline ends. Germline V CDR1 and CDR2: SQVTM, ANQGSEA. CDR3 length: 13 residues. The CDR3 is CSVQRTVQETQYF. CDR3 DNA: TGCAGCGTTCAAAGGACAGTCCAAGAGACCCAGTACTTC.

This clone was observed a few times. The sample carries other DNA sequences with the same CDR3. V and J are TRBV12-3 or TRBV12-4 and TRBJ1-1, with D perhaps TRBD1 (5 bases). V was clipped by 2 bases and J by 3 bases, with 7 bases between them. This CDR3 contains 13 residues. The CDR3 region has the DNA TGTGCCAGCAGTTTAAGGGGAGACACTGAAGCTTTCTTT. It is translated as CASSLRGDTEAFF.

The chain recombines TRBV7-9 with TRBJ1-1; no definite D call. Germline values: CDR1 SEHNR, CDR2 FQNEAQ (reference sequence). This CDR3 has 14 residues. Trimming left V 2 bases short and J 1 base short, with 8 bases between. The CDR3 region has the DNA TGTGCCAGCAGCTTAAGGGCCACGAACACTGAAGCTTTCTTT. The encoded protein is CASSLRATNTEAFF.

V gene TRBV4-2 combines with J gene TRBJ2-3; D call uncertain. The CDR3 consists of 13 residues. Germline V gene sequence: CDR1 LGHNA, CDR2 YNFKEQ. V lost 1 base, J lost 3 bases, and 5 bases lay in between. This CDR3 is CASSQVRTDTQYF. CDR3 in DNA: TGTGCCAGCAGCCAAGTCCGGACAGATACGCAGTATTTT.

The CDR3 nucleotides read TGCAGTGCTAGTGGGCAGGTCAATACGCAGTATTTT. Translated: CSASGQVNTQYF. The V call is TRBV20-1, the J call TRBJ2-3; D gene ambiguous. CDR1 DFQATT and CDR2 SNEGSKA come from the germline V gene (reference sequence). The CDR3 has 12 amino acids. Trimming took 3 bases from V and 7 from J, leaving 11 bases between them.

J is TRBJ1-2 and V is TRBV13; no definite D call. The V gene's germline CDR1 is PRHDT and CDR2 FYEKMQ (reference sequence). The CDR3 is made up of 14 amino acids. V was pared by 1 base and J by 7 bases, with 13 bases between. The DNA for the CDR3 is TGTGCCAGCAGCTTAGACAGAACCCTCGGTGGCTACACCTTC. It yields the protein CASSLDRTLGGYTF.

A remark on this clone: This CDR3 is missing its conserved last phenylalanine or tryptophan, likely due to a read error. The DNA is left out, because the CDR3 cannot be placed on it with certainty; the CDR3 is given as TCRdb lists it. The J gene is TRBJ2-7, the V gene TRBV10-1; the table calls TRBD1, which could not be checked here. Looked up from germline, CDR1 is WNHNN and CDR2 is SYGVQD (reference sequence). The CDR3 adds up to 11 amino acids, both ends counted. CDR3 sequence: CASSDTGQLSY.